Following are 20 T cell receptor beta chains from one sample sequenced in a study of molecular identifiers for immune sequencing clone quantification. MiXCR, applied by TCRdb to the PCR reads, yields one record per CDR3 protein. Of about 18,000 distinct CDR3 sequences listed, roughly 22% are singletons. The sample consisted of naive CD8+ T cells from blood, with Jurkat cell RNA spiked in. As to subset: FACS-sorted CD8+CD4-CCR7+CD45RA+ naive T cells. Receptors were obtained from a human donor in good health. Some libraries in this study had Jurkat cell RNA spiked in.

In this sample, this clonotype turned up many times. This chain connects TRBV12-3 or TRBV12-4 to TRBJ1-1; D is unresolved. Trimming took off 6 bases at V and 6 bases at J, with 8 bases between the two ends. The CDR3 sequence is 11 residues long. This CDR3 is CASSQGSEAFF. The CDR3, as DNA: TGTGCCAGCAGCCAAGGGTCTGAAGCTTTCTTT.

The sample holds many counts of this clonotype. This chain connects TRBV6-5 to TRBJ2-3, with unresolved D. Germline-derived CDR1 and CDR2 are MNHEY and SVGAGI. This CDR3 region has 14 residues. Trimming pared 6 bases from V and 0 bases from J, leaving 10 bases between. CDR3 residues: CASSGYSSTDTQYF. The CDR3 nucleotides read TGTGCCAGCAGCGGATATTCTAGCACAGATACGCAGTATTTT.

This clonotype has at least ten counts. V gene TRBV6-4 combines with J gene TRBJ2-1; D tentatively reads TRBD1 or TRBD2 (5 bases each). Trimming removed 1 base from V and 9 bases from J, with 13 bases in between. The CDR3 extends over 14 amino acids. Germline CDR1 and CDR2: MRHNA and SNTAGT. As DNA, the CDR3 is TGTGCCAGCAGTGACTGGCAGGGCGAGGGTGAGCAGTTCTTC. Translation gives CASSDWQGEGEQFF.

This clonotype occurred a few times. CDR3 region: CASSSEARGANTDTQYF. The CDR3 DNA reads as TGTGCCAGCAGCTCCGAGGCTCGGGGGGCAAACACAGATACGCAGTATTTT. The chain employs TRBV9 and TRBJ2-3; maybe TRBD2 (7 bases). CDR1 and CDR2 from the germline V gene are SGDLS and YYNGEE. The CDR3 spans 17 residues. Trimming pared 4 bases from V and 2 bases from J, leaving 20 bases between.

The rearrangement uses TRBV4-1 and TRBJ2-5, with TRBD1 matching over 12 bases. Losses at the gene ends were 6 bases for V and 4 bases for J; bases not matched to a gene: 9. The CDR3 contains 16 residues. The germline gives CDR1 MGHRA, CDR2 YSYEKL. The CDR3 DNA reads as TGCGCCAGCAGTGACAACTGGGACAGGGGGCTAGAGACCCAGTACTTC. This translates into CASSDNWDRGLETQYF.

As regards this clonotype: A read error may be the cause here, since a much bigger clone is one base away. The V gene is TRBV9, the J gene TRBJ1-3; 7 positions match TRBD1. CDR3 length equals 17 residues. CDR1 is SGDLS, CDR2 YYNGEE, per germline. CDR3 loop: CTSSASPGQISGNTIYF. Here the CDR3 DNA reads TGTACCAGCAGCGCCAGCCCGGGACAGATATCTGGAAACACCATATATTTT.

The chain couples TRBV9 to TRBJ2-3, with 7 bases aligning to TRBD2. V lost 2 bases to trimming and J lost 1 base; unmatched junction nucleotides: 10. The CDR3 has 17 residues. Germline lookup yields CDR1 SGDLS and CDR2 YYNGEE. CDR3 in DNA: TGTGCCAGCAGCGTCCTGGCGGGAGCTGTTGGCACAGATACGCAGTATTTT. It encodes CASSVLAGAVGTDTQYF. The full variable domain, completed using reference TRBV9 and TRBJ2-3, is DSGVTQTPKHLITATGQRVTLRCSPRSGDLSVYWYQQSLDQGLQFLIQYYNGEERAKGNILERFSAQQFPDLHSELNLSSLELGDSALYFCASSVLAGAVGTDTQYFGPGTRLTVL.

With respect to this clonotype: A read error is possible here, since a much larger clone lies one base away. V is TRBV6-2 or TRBV6-3 and J is TRBJ2-1; 9 bases line up with TRBD2. CDR3 length: 14 amino acids. Germline CDR1 and CDR2: MNHEY and SVGEGT. DNA of the CDR3: TGTGCCAGTAGCGGGACTAGCTCCTACAATGAGCAGCTCTTC. It yields the protein CASSGTSSYNEQLF.

This clonotype has only a few counts. This sequence joins TRBV5-5 and TRBJ1-1; 8 bases are shared with TRBD1. The V and J ends lost 3 bases and 10 bases, in that order; junction bases with no gene match: 2. The CDR3 consists of 11 residues. Germline V gene lookup returns CDR1 SGHKS and CDR2 YYEKEE (reference sequence). CDR3 sequence (DNA): TGTGCCAGCAGCTCCACAGGGGGAGCTTTCTTT. Encoded protein: CASSSTGGAFF.

This chain uses TRBV7-8 with TRBJ2-2; D might be TRBD2 (5 bases). Germline loops: CDR1 SGHVS, CDR2 FQNEAQ. The CDR3 totals 16 residues. Trimming left V 5 bases short and J 1 base short, with 14 bases between. CDR3 DNA: TGTGCCAGCAGCGCCTGGAAGCGGAGGAACACCGGGGAGCTGTTTTTT. Its translation: CASSAWKRRNTGELFF.

This clonotype was counted ten times or more. The gene calls are TRBV19 and TRBJ2-1; 7 bases fit TRBD2. This CDR3 has 15 amino acids. CDR1 is LNHDA, CDR2 SQIVND, per germline (reference sequence). V dropped 5 bases and J dropped 9; count of bases not matched to a gene: 13. The CDR3 sequence: CASSPWGGGRGEQFF. CDR3 DNA sequence: TGTGCCAGTAGTCCTTGGGGCGGCGGGAGAGGTGAGCAGTTCTTC.

This clonotype was seen at least ten times. The chain uses TRBV7-9 and TRBJ1-1, with D unresolved. CDR1 and CDR2 (germline): SEHNR, FQNEAQ (reference sequence). The CDR3 loop spans 13 amino acids. The ends were cut back, 2 bases at V and 0 bases at J, with 4 bases in the middle. This CDR3 reads CASSLHMNTEAFF. The CDR3 DNA is TGTGCCAGCAGCTTACATATGAACACTGAAGCTTTCTTT.

By sample share, this clonotype is medium-sized. This rearrangement joins TRBV4-1 to TRBJ2-3; 10 positions match TRBD2. Germline values: CDR1 MGHRA, CDR2 YSYEKL. V dropped 4 bases and J dropped 4; count of bases not matched to a gene: 8. The CDR3 has 16 residues. DNA of the CDR3: TGCGCCAGCAGCCCTACTCTAGCGGGAGTGGCAGATACGCAGTATTTT. Translated, it gives CASSPTLAGVADTQYF.

Details on this clonotype: This may arise from a read error, as a much more abundant clone is one base away. V usage is TRBV20-1 and J usage is TRBJ2-2; 11 positions agree with TRBD2. This CDR3 is built from 14 residues. Looked up from germline, CDR1 is DFQATT and CDR2 is SNEGSKA (reference sequence). The CDR3 spells CSAVAGGGSGVLFF. The DNA of the CDR3 is TGCAGTGCAGTAGCGGGAGGGGGCTCCGGGGTGCTGTTTTTT.

Regarding this clonotype: A single base separates this from a much larger clone, so it may be a read error. V gene TRBV12-3 or TRBV12-4 combines with J gene TRBJ2-3; tentatively, D is TRBD2 (5 bases). V was pared by 6 bases and J by 8 bases, with 24 bases between. The CDR3 has 16 residues. The CDR3 nucleotides read TGTGCCAGCAGCCGCGGTGGCGGCACCGGGGTGGTTACGCAGTATTTT. Translating gives CASSRGGGTGVVTQYF.

CDR3 loop: CASAEGGLAFNEQFF. The CDR3 DNA reads TGTGCCAGCGCCGAAGGGGGGCTAGCGTTCAATGAGCAGTTCTTC. V gene TRBV9 combines with J gene TRBJ2-1; D may be TRBD1 or TRBD2 (6 bases each). Germline V gives CDR1 SGDLS, CDR2 YYNGEE. V dropped 7 bases and J dropped 6 bases, with 20 bases sitting between them. The CDR3 is made up of 15 amino acids.

At least ten counts were recorded for this clonotype. The V call is TRBV4-2, the J call TRBJ2-1; TRBD2 matches 9 bases. Trimming removed 1 base from V and 2 bases from J; junction bases left unmatched: 3. From germline, CDR1 is LGHNA and CDR2 YNFKEQ. CDR3 length: 16 amino acids. For the CDR3, the DNA is TGTGCCAGCAGCCAAGGAGCGGGAGGCCCCTACAATGAGCAGTTCTTC. Protein: CASSQGAGGPYNEQFF.

In DNA form, the CDR3 reads TGTGCCAGCAGCTTAGGTTCGAAAAGCTCCTACAATGAGCAGTTCTTC. It yields the protein CASSLGSKSSYNEQFF. The chain uses TRBV7-9 and TRBJ2-1; D not certain. Germline CDR1 reads SEHNR; CDR2 reads FQNEAQ (reference sequence). Deletions cut 1 base from V and 0 bases from J, with 10 bases between. The CDR3 sequence is 16 residues long.

In its sample, this clonotype ranks as medium-sized (0.01 to 0.1%). The chain combines TRBV7-9 with TRBJ2-7; D is undetermined. The germline V gene has CDR1 SEHNR and CDR2 FQNEAQ (reference sequence). CDR3 length equals 11 residues. Between the trimmed V and J ends, which lost 4 bases and 3 bases, there was a span of 4 bases. The CDR3 region has the DNA TGTGCCAGCAGCTCAAACTACGAGCAGTACTTC. Protein: CASSSNYEQYF.

This clonotype was seen repeatedly, ten times or more. The CDR3 is CAILPAGSNQPQHF. The CDR3 DNA follows: TGTGCCATCCTACCTGCGGGGAGCAATCAGCCCCAGCATTTT. This chain joins TRBV5-4 and TRBJ1-5; no clear D. The CDR3 is 14 residues long. Trimming shortened V by 9 bases and J by 1 base, and 14 bases separated the two germline ends. Germline CDR1 SGHNT, CDR2 YYREEE (reference sequence). Full variable domain (remainder filled in from reference TRBV5-4 and TRBJ1-5): ETGVTQSPTHLIKTRGQQVTLRCSSQSGHNTVSWYQQALGQGPQFIFQYYREEENGRGNFPPRFSGLQFPNYSSELNVNALELDDSALYLCAILPAGSNQPQHFGDGTRLSIL.